These 3 T cell receptor beta chains originate from one sample sequenced in a study of T cell repertoires in cytomegalovirus infection. TCRdb fed the reads into MiXCR, producing one record per CDR3 protein. The sample has roughly 760,000 distinct CDR3 sequences, about 40% seen once; the top ten hold 2.5% to 3.5%. Sequencing used PBMCs. These receptors originate from a human donor in good health (CMV status not recorded). Some clones in this sample may be carry-over from other donors' samples.

This clonotype has a handful of counts. The V gene is TRBV27, the J gene TRBJ2-7, with TRBD1 matching 7 bases. Per the germline V gene, CDR1 is MNHEY and CDR2 is SMNVEV (reference sequence). V trimming: 4 bases; J trimming: 9 bases; junction bases outside the gene matches: 9. There are 13 residues in the CDR3. The chain's CDR3 is CASSSRDRMGQYF. In DNA, the CDR3 is TGTGCCAGCAGTTCACGGGACAGAATGGGGCAGTACTTC.

This sequence joins TRBV3-1 and TRBJ2-3; D is unresolved. V was trimmed by 3 bases and J by 3 bases, leaving 7 bases between them. The V gene's germline CDR1 is LGHDT and CDR2 YNNKEL (reference sequence). CDR3 length equals 13 residues. The CDR3 DNA sequence: TGTGCCAGCAGCCAGAGTGGGACAGATACGCAGTATTTT. It encodes CASSQSGTDTQYF.

V and J are TRBV5-8 and TRBJ1-1; D is unresolved. Germline lookup yields CDR1 SGHTS and CDR2 YDEGEE. V was clipped by 1 base and J by 4 bases, with 11 bases between them. The CDR3 runs to 14 residues. The CDR3 coding sequence is TGTGCCAGCAGCTTGCCAGATATAACCACTGAAGCTTTCTTT. This sequence encodes CASSLPDITTEAFF.